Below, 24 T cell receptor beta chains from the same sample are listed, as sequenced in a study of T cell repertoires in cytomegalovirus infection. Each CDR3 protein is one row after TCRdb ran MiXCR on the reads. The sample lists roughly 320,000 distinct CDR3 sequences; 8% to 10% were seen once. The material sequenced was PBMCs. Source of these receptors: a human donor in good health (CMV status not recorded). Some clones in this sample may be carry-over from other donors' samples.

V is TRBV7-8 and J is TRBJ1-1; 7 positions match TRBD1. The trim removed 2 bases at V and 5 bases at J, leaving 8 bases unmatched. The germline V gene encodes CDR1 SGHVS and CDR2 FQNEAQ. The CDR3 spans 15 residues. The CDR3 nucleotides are TGTGCCAGCAGCTTACGAGACAGGGTACGGACTGAAGCTTTCTTT. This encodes CASSLRDRVRTEAFF. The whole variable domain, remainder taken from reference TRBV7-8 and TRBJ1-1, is GAGVSQSPRYKVAKRGQDVALRCDPISGHVSLFWYQQALGQGPEFLTYFQNEAQLDKSGLPSDRFFAERPEGSVSTLKIQRTQQEDSAVYLCASSLRDRVRTEAFFGQGTRLTVV.

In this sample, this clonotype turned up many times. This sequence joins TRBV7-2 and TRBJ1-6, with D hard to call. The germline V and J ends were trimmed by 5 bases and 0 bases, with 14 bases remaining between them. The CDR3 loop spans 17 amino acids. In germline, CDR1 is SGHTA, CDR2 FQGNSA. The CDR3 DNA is TGTGCCAGCAGCCCCGGTGTCCGGGGCTCCTATAATTCACCCCTCCACTTT. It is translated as CASSPGVRGSYNSPLHF.

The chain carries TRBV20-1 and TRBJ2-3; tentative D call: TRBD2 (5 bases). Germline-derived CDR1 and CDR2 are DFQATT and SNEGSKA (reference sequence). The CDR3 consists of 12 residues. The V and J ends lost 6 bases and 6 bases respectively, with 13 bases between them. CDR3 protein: CSAAPLGDTQYF. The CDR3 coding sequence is TGCAGTGCCGCACCACTAGGGGATACGCAGTATTTT.

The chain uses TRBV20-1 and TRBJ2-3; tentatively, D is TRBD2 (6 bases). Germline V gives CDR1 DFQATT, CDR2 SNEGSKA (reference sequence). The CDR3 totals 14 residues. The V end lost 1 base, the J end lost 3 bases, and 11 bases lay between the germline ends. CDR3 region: CSARVGGMTDTQYF. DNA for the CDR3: TGCAGTGCTAGAGTTGGCGGGATGACAGATACGCAGTATTTT.

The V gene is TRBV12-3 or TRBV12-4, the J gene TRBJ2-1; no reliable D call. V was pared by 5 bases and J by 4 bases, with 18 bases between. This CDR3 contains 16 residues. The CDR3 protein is CASSLHLLGPYNEQFF. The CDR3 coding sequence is TGTGCCAGCAGTCTCCACTTGCTGGGCCCTTACAATGAGCAGTTCTTC.

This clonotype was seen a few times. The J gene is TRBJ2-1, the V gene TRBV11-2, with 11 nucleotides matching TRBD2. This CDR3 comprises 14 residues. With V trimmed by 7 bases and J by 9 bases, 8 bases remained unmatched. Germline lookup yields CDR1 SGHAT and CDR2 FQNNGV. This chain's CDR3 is CASISGRAYSEQFF. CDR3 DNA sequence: TGTGCCAGCATTAGCGGGAGGGCCTATAGTGAGCAGTTCTTC. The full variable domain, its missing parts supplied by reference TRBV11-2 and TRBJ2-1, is EAGVAQSPRYKIIEKRQSVAFWCNPISGHATLYWYQQILGQGPKLLIQFQNNGVVDDSQLPKDRFSAERLKGVDSTLKIQPAKLEDSAVYLCASISGRAYSEQFFGPGTRLTVL.

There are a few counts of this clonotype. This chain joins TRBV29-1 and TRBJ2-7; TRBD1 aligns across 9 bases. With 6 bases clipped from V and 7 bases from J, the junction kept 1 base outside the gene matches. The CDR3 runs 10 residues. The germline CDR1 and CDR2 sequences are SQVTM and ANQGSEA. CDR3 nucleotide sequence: TGCAGCGTAGGACAGGGGGAGCAGTACTTC. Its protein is CSVGQGEQYF.

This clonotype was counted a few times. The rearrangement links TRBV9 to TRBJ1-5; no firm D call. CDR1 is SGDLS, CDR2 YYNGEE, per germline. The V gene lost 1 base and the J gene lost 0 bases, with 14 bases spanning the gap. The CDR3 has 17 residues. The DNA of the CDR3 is TGTGCCAGCAGCGTATCGCCAGGAGACTATAGCAATCAGCCCCAGCATTTT. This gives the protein CASSVSPGDYSNQPQHF.

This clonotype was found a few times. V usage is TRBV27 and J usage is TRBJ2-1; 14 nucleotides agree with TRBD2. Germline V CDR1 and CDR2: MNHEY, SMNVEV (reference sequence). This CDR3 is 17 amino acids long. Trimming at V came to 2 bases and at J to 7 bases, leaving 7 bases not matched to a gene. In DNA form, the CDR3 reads TGTGCCAGCAGTTTAGATTTGAGACTAGCGGGGGGGAATGAGCAGTTCTTC. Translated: CASSLDLRLAGGNEQFF.

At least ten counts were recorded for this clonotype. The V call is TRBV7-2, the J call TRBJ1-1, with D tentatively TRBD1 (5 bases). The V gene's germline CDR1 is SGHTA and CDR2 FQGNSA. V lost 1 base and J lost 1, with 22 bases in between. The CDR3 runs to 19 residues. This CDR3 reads CASSLDASAGWGGNTEAFF. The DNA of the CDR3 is TGTGCCAGCAGCTTAGATGCGTCGGCAGGGTGGGGAGGGAACACTGAAGCTTTCTTT.

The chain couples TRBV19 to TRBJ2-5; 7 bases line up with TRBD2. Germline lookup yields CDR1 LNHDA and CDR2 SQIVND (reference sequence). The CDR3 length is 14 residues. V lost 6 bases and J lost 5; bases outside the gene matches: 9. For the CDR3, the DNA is TGTGCCAGTAGCCCCCTCGGGGGGATGGAGACCCAGTACTTC. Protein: CASSPLGGMETQYF.

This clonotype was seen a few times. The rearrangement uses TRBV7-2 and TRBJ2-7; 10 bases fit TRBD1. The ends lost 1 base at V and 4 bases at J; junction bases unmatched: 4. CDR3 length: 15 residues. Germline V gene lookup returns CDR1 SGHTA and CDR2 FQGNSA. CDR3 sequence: CASSLGGQGEYEQYF. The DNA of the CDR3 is TGTGCCAGCAGCTTAGGAGGACAGGGGGAGTACGAGCAGTACTTC.

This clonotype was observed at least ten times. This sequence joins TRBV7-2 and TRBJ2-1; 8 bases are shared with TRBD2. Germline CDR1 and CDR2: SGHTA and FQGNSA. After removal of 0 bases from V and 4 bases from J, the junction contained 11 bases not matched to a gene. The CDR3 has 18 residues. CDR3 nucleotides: TGTGCCAGCAGCTTAGCGCTCCTAGCGGGCGTGGGGTACAATGAGCAGTTCTTC. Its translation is CASSLALLAGVGYNEQFF.

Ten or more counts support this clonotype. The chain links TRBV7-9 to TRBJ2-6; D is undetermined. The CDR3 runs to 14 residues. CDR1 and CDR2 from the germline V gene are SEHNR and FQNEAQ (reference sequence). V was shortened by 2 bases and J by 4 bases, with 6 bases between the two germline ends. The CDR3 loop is CASSLRAGANVLTF. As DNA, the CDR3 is TGTGCCAGCAGCTTAAGGGCAGGGGCCAACGTCCTGACTTTC.

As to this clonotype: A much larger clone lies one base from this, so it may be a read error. The DNA of the CDR3 is TGCGCCAGCCGCCAAGCCTTTGGTCCGACGGGGGAAAAACTGTTTTTT. Translating it yields CASRQAFGPTGEKLFF. V usage is TRBV4-1 and J usage is TRBJ1-4; D ambiguous. CDR1 and CDR2 (germline): MGHRA, YSYEKL. This CDR3 has 16 residues.

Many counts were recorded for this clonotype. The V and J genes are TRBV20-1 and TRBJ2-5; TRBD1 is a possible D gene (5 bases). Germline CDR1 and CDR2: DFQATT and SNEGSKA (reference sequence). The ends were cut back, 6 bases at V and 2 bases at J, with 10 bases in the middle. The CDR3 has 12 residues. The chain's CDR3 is CSARGYQETQYF. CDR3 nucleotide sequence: TGCAGTGCAAGGGGTTATCAAGAGACCCAGTACTTC.

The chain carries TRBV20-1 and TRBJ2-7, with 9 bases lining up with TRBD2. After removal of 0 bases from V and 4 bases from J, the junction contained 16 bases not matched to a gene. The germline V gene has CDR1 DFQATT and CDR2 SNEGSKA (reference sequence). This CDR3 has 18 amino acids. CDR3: CSARDWGAGGRKSYEQYF. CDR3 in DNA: TGCAGTGCTAGAGATTGGGGGGCGGGAGGGAGAAAAAGTTACGAGCAGTACTTC.

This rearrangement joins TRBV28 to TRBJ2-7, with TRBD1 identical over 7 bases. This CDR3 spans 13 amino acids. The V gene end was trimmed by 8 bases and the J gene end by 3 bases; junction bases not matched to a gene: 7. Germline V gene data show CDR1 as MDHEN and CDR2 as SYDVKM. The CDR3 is CASATGPIYEQYF. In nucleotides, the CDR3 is TGTGCCAGCGCGACAGGGCCAATCTACGAGCAGTACTTC.

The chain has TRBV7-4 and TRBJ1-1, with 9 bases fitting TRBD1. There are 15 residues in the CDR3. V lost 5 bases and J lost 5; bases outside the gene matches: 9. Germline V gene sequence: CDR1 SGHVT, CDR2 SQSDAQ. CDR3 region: CASSVIQGAGTEAFF. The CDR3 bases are TGTGCCAGCAGCGTAATACAGGGGGCTGGAACTGAAGCTTTCTTT.

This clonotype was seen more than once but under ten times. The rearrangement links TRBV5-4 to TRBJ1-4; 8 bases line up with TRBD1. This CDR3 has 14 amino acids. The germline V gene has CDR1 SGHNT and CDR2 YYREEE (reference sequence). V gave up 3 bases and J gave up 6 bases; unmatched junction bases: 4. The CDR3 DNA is TGTGCCAGCAGCTCCCAGGGGGCGGATGAAAAACTGTTTTTT. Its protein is CASSSQGADEKLFF.

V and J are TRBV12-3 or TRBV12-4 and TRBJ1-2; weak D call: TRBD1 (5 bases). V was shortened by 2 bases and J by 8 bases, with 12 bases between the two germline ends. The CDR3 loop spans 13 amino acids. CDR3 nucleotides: TGTGCCAGCAGTTTACCCCCGGGGACGGGCTACACCTTC. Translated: CASSLPPGTGYTF.

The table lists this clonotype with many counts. As DNA, the CDR3 is TGCAGTGCTGCCCCAGGGGGGCGATCCACTGAAGCTTTCTTT. It encodes CSAAPGGRSTEAFF. The chain recombines TRBV20-1 with TRBJ1-1, with 7 bases identical to TRBD1. CDR3 length: 14 amino acids. The germline V gene encodes CDR1 DFQATT and CDR2 SNEGSKA (reference sequence). Trimming cost V 5 bases and J 4 bases; bases outside gene matches: 10.

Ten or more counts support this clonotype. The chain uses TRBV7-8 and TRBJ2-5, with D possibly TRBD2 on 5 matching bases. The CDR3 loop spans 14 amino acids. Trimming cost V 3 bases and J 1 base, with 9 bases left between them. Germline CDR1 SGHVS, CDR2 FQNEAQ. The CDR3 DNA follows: TGTGCCAGCAGCTTCACTAGACGCCAAGAGACCCAGTACTTC. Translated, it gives CASSFTRRQETQYF.

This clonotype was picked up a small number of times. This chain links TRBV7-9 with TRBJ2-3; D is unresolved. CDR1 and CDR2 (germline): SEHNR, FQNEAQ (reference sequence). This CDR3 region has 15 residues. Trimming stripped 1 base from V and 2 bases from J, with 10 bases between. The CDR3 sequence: CASSLDRKHTDTQYF. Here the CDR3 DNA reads TGTGCCAGCAGCTTAGATCGAAAACACACAGATACGCAGTATTTT. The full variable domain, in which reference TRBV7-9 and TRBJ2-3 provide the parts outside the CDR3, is DTGVSQNPRHKITKRGQNVTFRCDPISEHNRLYWYRQTLGQGPEFLTYFQNEAQLEKSRLLSDRFSAERPKGSFSTLEIQRTEQGDSAMYLCASSLDRKHTDTQYFGPGTRLTVL.